This TCR beta chain stems from a study of T cells in localized non-small cell lung cancer. This clone was seen only a few times. Its antigen is not known. Mismatch with germline at one junction end may stem from a read error. Notes on the study in general: Exceeding tumor, uninvolved adjacent lung had the highest T cell clonality. Those with higher blood T cell density had longer overall survival.

Sequenced by immunoSEQ multiplex PCR; TCRdb stores in-frame clones only, minus some. The table lists some 3,200 clones, about 18% of them singletons. Germline V gives CDR1 SGHVS, CDR2 FNYEAQ. The CDR3 runs to 15 residues. The TCR comes from a man aged 35 to 69 with stage I lung adenocarcinoma. The chain carries TRBV7-6 and TRBJ1-1; D may be TRBD1 (6 bases). The specimen was lung tumor tissue, collected before any cancer treatment. The CDR3 is CASSNRGGGNTKAFF. CDR3 DNA: TGTGCCAGCAGTAATCGAGGAGGGGGGAACACTAAAGCTTTCTTT.